This TCR beta chain was observed in a study of OX40 agonist ivuxolimab in advanced cancers. Turning to the study itself: Patients were dosed intravenously with ivuxolimab at 0.01 to 10 mg/kg every 2 weeks.

Points from the study as a whole: Relative to CD4+ cells, CD8+ T cells on average had more expanded clones.

This table comes from immunoSEQ multiplex PCR, and its TCRdb copy is limited to in-frame clones, with some not included. The table includes under 100,000 clones, roughly 89% detected once. The length of the CDR3 is 14 residues. CDR1 is SGHDT and CDR2 is YYEEEE in the germline V gene. Trimming stripped 4 bases from V and 4 bases from J, with 12 bases between. This clone has only a few counts. Antigen: not known. V is TRBV5-6 and J is TRBJ1-5, with D perhaps matching TRBD1 (6 bases). The material sequenced was CD4+ or CD8+ T cells sorted from blood, taken in a trial of the OX40 agonist ivuxolimab. The source of this sequence is an adult with an advanced solid tumor such as melanoma, head and neck, liver or kidney cancer. As DNA, the CDR3 is TGTGCCAGCAGCCCCCGGGACATTAATCAGCCCCAGCATTTT. Protein: CASSPRDINQPQHF.